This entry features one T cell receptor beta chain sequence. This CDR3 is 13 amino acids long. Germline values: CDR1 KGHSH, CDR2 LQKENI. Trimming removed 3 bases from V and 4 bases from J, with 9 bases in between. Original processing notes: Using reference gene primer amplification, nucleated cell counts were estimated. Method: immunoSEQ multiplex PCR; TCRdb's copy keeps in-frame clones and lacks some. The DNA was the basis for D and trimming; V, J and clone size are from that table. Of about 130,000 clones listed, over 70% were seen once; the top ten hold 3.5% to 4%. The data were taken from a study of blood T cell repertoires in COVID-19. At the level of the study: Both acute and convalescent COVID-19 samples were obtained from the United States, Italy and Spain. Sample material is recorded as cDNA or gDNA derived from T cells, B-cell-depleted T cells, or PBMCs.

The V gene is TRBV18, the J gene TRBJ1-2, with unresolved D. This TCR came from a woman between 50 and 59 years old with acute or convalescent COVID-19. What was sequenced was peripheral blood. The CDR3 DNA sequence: TGTGCCAGCTCACCGGGGAGCAGCTATGGCTACACCTTC. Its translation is CASSPGSSYGYTF.